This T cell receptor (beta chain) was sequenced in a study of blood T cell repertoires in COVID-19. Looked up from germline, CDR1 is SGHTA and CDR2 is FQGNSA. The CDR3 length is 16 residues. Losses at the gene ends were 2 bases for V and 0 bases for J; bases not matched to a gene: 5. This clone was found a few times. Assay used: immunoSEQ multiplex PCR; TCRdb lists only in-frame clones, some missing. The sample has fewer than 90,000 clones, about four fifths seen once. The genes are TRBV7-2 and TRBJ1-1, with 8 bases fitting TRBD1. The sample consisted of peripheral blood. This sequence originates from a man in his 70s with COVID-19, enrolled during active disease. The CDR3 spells CASSLRPGGVNTEAFF. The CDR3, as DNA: TGTGCCAGCAGCTTACGGCCAGGGGGCGTGAACACTGAAGCTTTCTTT.